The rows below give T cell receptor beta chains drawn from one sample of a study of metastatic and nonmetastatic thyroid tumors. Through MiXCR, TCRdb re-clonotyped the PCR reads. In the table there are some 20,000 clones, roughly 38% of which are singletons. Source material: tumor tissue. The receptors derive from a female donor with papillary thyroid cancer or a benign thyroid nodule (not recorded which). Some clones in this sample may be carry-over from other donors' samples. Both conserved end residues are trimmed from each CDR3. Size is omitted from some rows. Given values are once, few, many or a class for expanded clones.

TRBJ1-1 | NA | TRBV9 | ASATARNTEAF
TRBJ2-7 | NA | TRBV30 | AWRDRDRGHEQY
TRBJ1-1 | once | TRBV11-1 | ASSLVENTEAF
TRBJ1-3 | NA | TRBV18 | ASSPTGTTGNTIY
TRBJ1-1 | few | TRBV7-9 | ASSSTGNTEAF
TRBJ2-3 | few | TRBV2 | ASYSDTQY
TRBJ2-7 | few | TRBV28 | ASSLWGTVYYEQY
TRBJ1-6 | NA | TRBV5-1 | ASSLDTGGGPLH
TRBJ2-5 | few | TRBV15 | ATSRDRQETQY
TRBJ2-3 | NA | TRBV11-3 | ASSRMTGNTDTQY
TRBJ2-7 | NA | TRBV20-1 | SARELGLADYEQY
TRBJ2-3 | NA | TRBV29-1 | SVWGGVTDTQY
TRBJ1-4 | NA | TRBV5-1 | ASSLAQGATNEKLF
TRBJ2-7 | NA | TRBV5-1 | ASSIDNSYEQY
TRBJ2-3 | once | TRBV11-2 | ASSLGLAGNTDTQY
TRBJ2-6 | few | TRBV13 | ASSRGLIGLDSGANVLT
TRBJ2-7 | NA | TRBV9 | ASSSRGVGYEQY
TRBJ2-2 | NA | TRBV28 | ASSFLGQGTDGELF
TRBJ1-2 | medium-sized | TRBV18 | ASSPTGWLGYT
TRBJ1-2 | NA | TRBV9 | ASSSNYGYT
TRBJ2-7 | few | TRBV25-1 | ASMGHYYEQY
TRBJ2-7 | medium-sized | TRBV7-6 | ASSSPTGPYEQY
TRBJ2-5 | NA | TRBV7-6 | ASSLTGGMDPVETQY
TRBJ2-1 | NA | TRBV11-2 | ASTLTVIPNNEQF
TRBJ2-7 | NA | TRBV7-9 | ASSPEYEQY
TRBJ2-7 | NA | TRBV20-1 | SARDYFFENYEQY
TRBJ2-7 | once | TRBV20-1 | SAFAGSIGEQY
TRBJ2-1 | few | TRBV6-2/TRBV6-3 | ASSSPGTRMDEQF
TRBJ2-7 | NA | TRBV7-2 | ASSLVELAPYEQY
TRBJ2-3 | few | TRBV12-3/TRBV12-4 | ASSHWDTDTQY
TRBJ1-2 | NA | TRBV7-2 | ASSPWRSAGGYT
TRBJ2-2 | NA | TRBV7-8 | ASNLRSGTNTGELF
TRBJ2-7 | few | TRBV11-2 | ASSLDRPNEQY
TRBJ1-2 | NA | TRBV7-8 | ASSLGSGTGGDYGYT
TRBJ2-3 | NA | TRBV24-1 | ATSDSLGRRRGDTQY
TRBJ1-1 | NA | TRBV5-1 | ASSLAGDTEAF
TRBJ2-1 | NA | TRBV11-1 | ASSQRGTEDNEQF
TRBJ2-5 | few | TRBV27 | ASSLSLPYRVETQY
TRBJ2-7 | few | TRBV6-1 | ASMDSLYEQY
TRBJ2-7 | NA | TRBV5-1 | ASSLGQTPTYEQY
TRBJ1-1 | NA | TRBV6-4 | ASLRTSDTEAF
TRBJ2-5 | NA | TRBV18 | ASSYQGSAETQY
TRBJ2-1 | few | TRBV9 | ASSAPPNEQF